This T cell receptor (beta chain) emerged from a study of tumour-infiltrating T cells in Burkitt lymphoma. Looking at the study overall: Patients covered every epidemiological subtype of Burkitt lymphoma. Survival, overall and progression-free, tracked with productive clonality. Notes on the study in general: Several public clonotypes were shared across many Burkitt lymphoma patients.

Trimming cost V 4 bases and J 5 bases; bases outside gene matches: 15. Germline V gene data show CDR1 as SEHNR and CDR2 as FQNEAQ (reference sequence). The CDR3 loop spans 18 amino acids. This clone was detected a few times. The antigen is undetermined. TCRdb's copy holds only in-frame clones and misses some; the assay was immunoSEQ multiplex PCR. This repertoire shows a few hundred clones, around 13% found once; its top ten account for around 14%. The sequence was obtained from a human donor with Burkitt lymphoma. Sequencing was done on a sample of tumor tissue. V usage is TRBV7-9 and J usage is TRBJ2-3; 10 nucleotides align to TRBD2. The CDR3 sequence: CASSSLTSGLVVEDTQYF. CDR3 DNA sequence: TGTGCCAGCAGCTCTTTGACTAGCGGGTTGGTGGTAGAAGATACGCAGTATTTT.